This T cell receptor beta chain was found in a study of blood T cell repertoires in COVID-19. Study details: Acute-phase and convalescent COVID-19 samples originated in the United States, Italy and Spain. Nucleic acid was either cDNA or gDNA, and it came from T cells, B-cell-depleted T cells, or PBMCs.

Germline trimming cut 0 bases from V and 7 bases from J; bases unmatched to any gene: 3. Germline V gene sequence: CDR1 SGHRS, CDR2 YFSETQ. The CDR3 loop spans 15 amino acids. Per the original methods: Scientists estimated how many nucleated cells there were by amplifying reference gene primers. Here immunoSEQ multiplex PCR was the method, and the copy in TCRdb shows in-frame clones only, minus some. The DNA gave D and trimming, while V, J and clone size come from that table. The table lists under 200,000 clones, more than 75% of them singletons. This clonotype was sampled from a man in his sixties or seventies with acute or convalescent COVID-19. The sequenced sample consisted of peripheral blood. V gene TRBV5-1 combines with J gene TRBJ2-4; 11 bases are shared with TRBD2. Here the CDR3 reads CASSLASSGGNIQYF. CDR3 in DNA: TGCGCCAGCAGCTTGGCCTCTAGCGGGGGGAACATTCAGTACTTC.